The clone carrying this TCR beta chain occurred many times. No antigen is known for it. TCRdb recomputed calls from the RT-PCR reads with MiXCR, one row per CDR3 protein. The table has 500,000 to 650,000 distinct CDR3 sequences, 6.5% to 8% seen once; the top ten hold under 15%. This entry comes from a study of response to subunit inactivated influenza vaccine. Study-level results: Each seasonal influenza vaccination recruits few new T cells, the authors suggested.

Trimming removed 4 bases at V and 8 bases at J, with 12 bases between. The CDR3 runs to 13 residues. Germline CDR1 reads SGHKS; CDR2 reads YYEKEE (reference sequence). The J gene is TRBJ1-4, the V gene TRBV5-5, with D unresolved. Sequenced here: PBMCs from blood, sampled about 23 months after vaccination. The receptor was derived from a man aged 45 to 75 who received an inactivated influenza vaccine. DNA for the CDR3: TGTGCCAGCAGCATACTGGGAGGAGAAAAACTGTTTTTT. Translated: CASSILGGEKLFF.